This TCR beta chain was recovered during a study of T cell responses to AZD1222 COVID-19 vaccine. The germline CDR1 and CDR2 sequences are SGHDT and YYEEEE. The CDR3 is made up of 15 amino acids. Germline trimming cut 3 bases from V and 3 bases from J; bases unmatched to any gene: 9. TCRdb keeps only in-frame clones here, not all; method: immunoSEQ multiplex PCR. The data contain over 100,000 clones, about nine tenths of them singletons. Source: peripheral blood, taken on day 0 of AZD1222 vaccination. The sequence came from an adult in good health. The V and J genes are TRBV5-6 and TRBJ2-7; 7 nucleotides match TRBD1. For the CDR3, the DNA is TGTGCCAGCAGCTCCGAAGGTACAGGGGTCTACGAGCAGTACTTC. It translates to CASSSEGTGVYEQYF.